The 28 T cell receptor beta chains presented below share a single source sample, sequenced in a study of cytomegalovirus exposure and HLA in healthy donors. Amplification used 60 Vbeta primers and 13 Jbeta primers. Libraries were prepared by immunoSEQ multiplex PCR; TCRdb keeps only in-frame clonotypes and omits some of them. Counted here are around 120,000 clones, roughly 80% occurring once; the ten biggest clones make up 2.5% to 3.5%. The sample was PBMCs. The receptors here all came from a woman between 40 and 50 years old in good health and CMV-seropositive.

The chain is built from TRBV5-4 and TRBJ2-5, with 8 bases matching TRBD1. Germline lookup yields CDR1 SGHNT and CDR2 YYREEE (reference sequence). The CDR3 has 15 residues. V gave up 4 bases and J gave up 5 bases; unmatched junction bases: 10. CDR3 loop: CASSPTGTGWETQYF. CDR3 sequence (DNA): TGTGCCAGCAGCCCAACCGGGACAGGCTGGGAGACCCAGTACTTC.

The chain carries TRBV7-9 and TRBJ2-7, with 9 bases identical to TRBD1. Looked up from germline, CDR1 is SEHNR and CDR2 is FQNEAQ (reference sequence). The length of the CDR3 is 14 residues. V lost 5 bases to trimming and J lost 6 bases; unmatched junction nucleotides: 8. CDR3: CASSLSGTGSEQYF. The CDR3 coding sequence is TGTGCCAGCAGCCTCTCCGGGACAGGGTCCGAGCAGTACTTC.

The genes are TRBV7-3 and TRBJ2-5; TRBD1 aligns across 8 bases. The germline V gene encodes CDR1 SGHTA and CDR2 FQGTGA. J gave up 2 bases and V 6 bases, and 8 bases lay outside the gene matches. The CDR3 is 15 amino acids. This CDR3 reads CASSQQGGGQETQYF. As DNA, the CDR3 is TGTGCCAGCAGTCAACAGGGGGGTGGGCAAGAGACCCAGTACTTC.

The V and J genes are TRBV18 and TRBJ1-4; D remains unclear. This CDR3 is built from 17 residues. The V end lost 0 bases, the J end lost 0 bases, and 11 bases lay between the germline ends. CDR1 and CDR2 (germline): KGHSH, LQKENI. The CDR3 spells CASSPPGSFATNEKLFF. CDR3 bases: TGTGCCAGCTCACCACCGGGCAGTTTTGCAACTAATGAAAAACTGTTTTTT.

This sequence joins TRBV5-1 and TRBJ2-7; D not resolved. The CDR3 has 14 residues. CDR1 is SGHRS and CDR2 is YFSETQ in the germline V gene. Trimming removed 0 bases from V and 2 bases from J, with 9 bases in between. CDR3: CASSLVGTTYEQYF. As DNA, the CDR3 is TGCGCCAGCAGCTTGGTGGGCACCACCTACGAGCAGTACTTC.

V is TRBV5-6 and J is TRBJ2-5, with a tentative D call TRBD2 (6 bases). This CDR3 has 16 amino acids. The ends were cut back, 4 bases at V and 0 bases at J, with 16 bases in the middle. Germline V CDR1 and CDR2: SGHDT, YYEEEE. The CDR3 spells CASSIRPGLYQETQYF. The CDR3 DNA follows: TGTGCCAGCAGCATCAGGCCGGGACTCTACCAAGAGACCCAGTACTTC. The complete variable domain, with remaining parts taken from reference TRBV5-6 and TRBJ2-5, reads DAGVTQSPTHLIKTRGQQVTLRCSPKSGHDTVSWYQQALGQGPQFIFQYYEEEERQRGNFPDRFSGHQFPNYSSELNVNALLLGDSALYLCASSIRPGLYQETQYFGPGTRLLVL.

This chain links TRBV4-1 with TRBJ1-6; D is uncertain. The CDR3 consists of 15 residues. The V end lost 1 base, the J end lost 5 bases, and 9 bases lay between the germline ends. The germline gives CDR1 MGHRA, CDR2 YSYEKL. The CDR3 nucleotides read TGCGCCAGCAGCCAAGGTGCCGGGGATAATTCACCCCTCCACTTT. Protein product: CASSQGAGDNSPLHF.

V gene TRBV9 combines with J gene TRBJ1-2, with unresolved D. Trimming took off 3 bases at V and 6 bases at J, with 12 bases between the two ends. This CDR3 has 13 residues. Germline assignment: CDR1 SGDLS and CDR2 YYNGEE. The CDR3 spells CASSANPGDGYTF. In DNA form, the CDR3 reads TGTGCCAGCAGCGCCAACCCCGGGGATGGCTACACCTTC. Full variable domain (missing parts from reference TRBV9 and TRBJ1-2): DSGVTQTPKHLITATGQRVTLRCSPRSGDLSVYWYQQSLDQGLQFLIQYYNGEERAKGNILERFSAQQFPDLHSELNLSSLELGDSALYFCASSANPGDGYTFGSGTRLTVV.

This sequence joins TRBV4-2 and TRBJ1-1, with D unresolved. V lost 0 bases to trimming and J lost 4 bases, with 9 bases between them. Per germline, CDR1 LGHNA and CDR2 YNFKEQ. This CDR3 comprises 14 residues. CDR3 in amino acids: CASSQDPRSTEAFF. The CDR3, as DNA: TGTGCCAGCAGCCAAGATCCAAGGAGCACTGAAGCTTTCTTT.

This rearrangement joins TRBV2 to TRBJ2-3; 9 bases fit TRBD1. The CDR3 has 16 amino acids. Losses at the gene ends were 6 bases for V and 0 bases for J; bases not matched to a gene: 7. CDR1 is SNHLY and CDR2 is FYNNEI in the germline V gene. The DNA of the CDR3 is TGTGCCAGCAGCCCGACAGGGGGTATTAGCACAGATACGCAGTATTTT. It yields the protein CASSPTGGISTDTQYF. The entire variable domain, with the rest obtained from reference TRBV2 and TRBJ2-3, is as follows: EPEVTQTPSHQVTQMGQEVILRCVPISNHLYFYWYRQILGQKVEFLVSFYNNEISEKSEIFDDQFSVERPDGSNFTLKIRSTKLEDSAMYFCASSPTGGISTDTQYFGPGTRLTVL.

The genes are TRBV5-1 and TRBJ2-1; 13 bases match TRBD2. Trimming took 4 bases from V and 5 from J; bases not matched to a gene: 3. This CDR3 has 15 amino acids. CDR1 and CDR2 (germline): SGHRS, YFSETQ. CDR3 amino acids: CASSEGLAGNNEQFF. The CDR3 coding sequence is TGCGCCAGCAGCGAGGGACTAGCGGGGAACAATGAGCAGTTCTTC.

The chain carries TRBV15 and TRBJ1-2; 9 bases are shared with TRBD1. The V gene end was trimmed by 5 bases and the J gene end by 3 bases; junction bases not matched to a gene: 7. This CDR3 region has 15 residues. Germline CDR1 and CDR2: LNHNV and YYDKDF (reference sequence). The CDR3 DNA reads TGTGCCACCAGCCTTGGGACAGGGACGCACTATGGCTACACCTTC. This encodes CATSLGTGTHYGYTF.

The V and J genes are TRBV10-3 and TRBJ2-1; 11 nucleotides match TRBD2. Germline values: CDR1 ENHRY, CDR2 SYGVKD. V was clipped by 7 bases and J by 5 bases; unmatched bases: 10. CDR3 length: 16 amino acids. Written as DNA, the CDR3 is TGTGCCATCAATTCGGCTAGCGGGAGGCCTGACAATGAGCAGTTCTTC. Its protein product is CAINSASGRPDNEQFF.

This clone was observed a few times. The chain has TRBV9 and TRBJ2-1, with 8 bases that match TRBD2. Germline CDR1 is SGDLS and CDR2 is YYNGEE. The ends lost 0 bases at V and 0 bases at J; junction bases unmatched: 8. The CDR3 loop spans 18 amino acids. This CDR3 reads CASSVEGYGTSSYNEQFF. In DNA form, the CDR3 reads TGTGCCAGCAGCGTAGAAGGGTACGGGACTAGCTCCTACAATGAGCAGTTCTTC.

The chain has TRBV6-5 and TRBJ1-5; TRBD1 matches 10 bases. V shed 4 bases, J shed 4 bases, and the junction held 4 bases outside the gene matches. The CDR3 has 15 residues. Germline V gene sequence: CDR1 MNHEY, CDR2 SVGAGI. CDR3 amino acids: CASSSDRGLNQPQHF. The CDR3 DNA sequence: TGTGCCAGCAGTTCAGACAGGGGGCTAAATCAGCCCCAGCATTTT.

The table lists this clone with a few counts. V is TRBV6-1 and J is TRBJ1-6; 10 bases are a match to TRBD1. Germline trimming cut 8 bases from V and 11 bases from J; bases unmatched to any gene: 9. Germline-derived CDR1 and CDR2 are MNHNS and SASEGT. The length of the CDR3 is 14 residues. DNA of the CDR3: TGTGCCAGCTGCTTCGGACAGGGGGGTCCACCCCTCCACTTT. Translating gives CASCFGQGGPPLHF.

DNA of the CDR3: TGTGCCAGCAGCTACGGACAGGGTACTTTGGAAGAGCAGTACTTC. This gives the protein CASSYGQGTLEEQYF. The gene calls are TRBV7-9 and TRBJ2-5; 8 bases line up with TRBD1. V lost 4 bases to trimming and J lost 11 bases; unmatched junction nucleotides: 15. This CDR3 is 15 amino acids long. Looked up from germline, CDR1 is SEHNR and CDR2 is FQNEAQ (reference sequence).

The chain combines TRBV6-4 with TRBJ2-3; D not certain. V was clipped by 4 bases and J by 5 bases, with 7 bases between them. CDR3 length: 12 residues. Germline V gives CDR1 MRHNA, CDR2 SNTAGT. The CDR3: CASSASGDTQYF. The CDR3 DNA reads TGTGCCAGCAGTGCCAGTGGAGATACGCAGTATTTT.

The chain joins TRBV7-9 to TRBJ2-7; 10 bases match TRBD2. J was trimmed by 4 bases and V by 4 bases; bases with no gene match: 4. This CDR3 contains 14 residues. Germline V lookup: CDR1 SEHNR, CDR2 FQNEAQ (reference sequence). The CDR3 loop reads CASSSAGGQYEQYF. The CDR3 nucleotides are TGTGCCAGCAGCTCAGCGGGAGGGCAATACGAGCAGTACTTC.

The gene calls are TRBV20-1 and TRBJ1-2, with D unclear. This CDR3 region has 11 residues. Trimming stripped 1 base from V and 4 bases from J, with 4 bases between. Germline loops: CDR1 DFQATT, CDR2 SNEGSKA (reference sequence). CDR3 bases: TGCAGTGCTAGAGGGCTCTATGGCTACACCTTC. Its protein product is CSARGLYGYTF.

This clone appeared once. This rearrangement joins TRBV5-1 to TRBJ1-4, with 8 bases aligning to TRBD1. Germline CDR1 and CDR2: SGHRS and YFSETQ. V dropped 5 bases and J dropped 5; count of bases not matched to a gene: 8. CDR3 length equals 15 residues. The CDR3 DNA is TGCGCCAGCAGATCCACAGGGGGGTCGAATGAAAAACTGTTTTTT. Encoded protein: CASRSTGGSNEKLFF.

CDR3 sequence: CASSLGTGVGYTF. The CDR3 nucleotides are TGCGCCAGCAGCTTAGGGACAGGGGTAGGCTACACCTTC. V is TRBV5-1 and J is TRBJ1-2; 10 bases match TRBD1. CDR1 and CDR2 (germline): SGHRS, YFSETQ. The CDR3 is 13 residues long. Germline trimming cut 2 bases from V and 8 bases from J; bases unmatched to any gene: 3.

This chain links TRBV4-3 with TRBJ2-7; 7 nucleotides agree with TRBD1. The trim removed 2 bases at V and 0 bases at J, leaving 4 bases unmatched. Germline assignment: CDR1 LGHNA and CDR2 YSLEER. This CDR3 comprises 15 residues. The DNA for the CDR3 is TGCGCCAGCAGCCAAAGGGGGCCCGGCTCCTACGAGCAGTACTTC. Translating gives CASSQRGPGSYEQYF.

A note on this clone: Other DNA sequences in the sample encode the same CDR3. The rearrangement links TRBV2 to TRBJ2-2, with D possibly being TRBD1 (6 bases). Germline V gives CDR1 SNHLY, CDR2 FYNNEI. The CDR3 totals 13 residues. Trimming left V 6 bases short and J 5 bases short, with 10 bases between. CDR3 nucleotide sequence: TGTGCCAGCAGGGACAGAGGGACCGGGGAGCTGTTTTTT. As protein: CASRDRGTGELFF.

The chain joins TRBV6-5 to TRBJ2-7, with 8 bases identical to TRBD1. This CDR3 region has 14 residues. Trimming took 2 bases from V and 9 from J; bases not matched to a gene: 9. CDR1 is MNHEY and CDR2 is SVGAGI in the germline V gene. The CDR3 coding sequence is TGTGCCAGCAGTTACGGAGGACAGGGAGAAAGGCAGTACTTC. Protein: CASSYGGQGERQYF.

The V gene is TRBV7-2, the J gene TRBJ2-5; the match to TRBD2 covers 9 bases. The closer fit of TRBJ2-7 to the DNA end suggests the J call may be wrong. This CDR3 is built from 15 residues. CDR1 SGHTA and CDR2 FQGNSA come from the germline V gene. The CDR3 reads CASSLGRGGVYEQYF. The CDR3 DNA follows: TGTGCCAGCAGCTTAGGGCGGGGGGGCGTCTACGAGCAGTACTTC.

Only a few counts were recorded for this clone. The chain has TRBV18 and TRBJ1-1; D remains unclear. The CDR3 sequence is 14 residues long. Germline V gene sequence: CDR1 KGHSH, CDR2 LQKENI. Trimming pared 2 bases from V and 1 base from J, leaving 8 bases between. The CDR3 DNA follows: TGTGCCAGCTCACCATTACCCGGGAACACTGAAGCTTTCTTT. The encoded protein is CASSPLPGNTEAFF.

This clone was found once. The CDR3 bases are TGTGCCAGTAGTATAGGGACTGGATACAATGAGCAGTTCTTC. Residues: CASSIGTGYNEQFF. The chain carries TRBV19 and TRBJ2-1; D possibly corresponds to TRBD2 (5 bases). The CDR3 totals 14 residues. Trimming took off 1 base at V and 4 bases at J, with 8 bases between the two ends. CDR1 and CDR2 (germline): LNHDA, SQIVND (reference sequence).